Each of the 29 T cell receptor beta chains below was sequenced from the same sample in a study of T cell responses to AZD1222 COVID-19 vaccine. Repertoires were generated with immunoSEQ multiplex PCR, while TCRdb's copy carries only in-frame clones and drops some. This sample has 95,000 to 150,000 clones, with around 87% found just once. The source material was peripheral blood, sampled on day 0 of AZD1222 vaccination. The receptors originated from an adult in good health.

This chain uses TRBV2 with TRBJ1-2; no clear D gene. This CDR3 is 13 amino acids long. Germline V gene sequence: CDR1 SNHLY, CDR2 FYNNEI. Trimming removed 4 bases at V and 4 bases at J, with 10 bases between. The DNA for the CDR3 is TGTGCCAGCAGTGTAAACCAAGCCTATGGCTACACCTTC. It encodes CASSVNQAYGYTF.

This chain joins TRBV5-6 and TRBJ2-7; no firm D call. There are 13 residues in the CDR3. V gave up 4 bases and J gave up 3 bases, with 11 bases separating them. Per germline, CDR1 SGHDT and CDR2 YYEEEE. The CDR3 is CASSTARNYEQYF. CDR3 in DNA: TGTGCCAGCAGCACCGCCCGGAACTACGAGCAGTACTTC.

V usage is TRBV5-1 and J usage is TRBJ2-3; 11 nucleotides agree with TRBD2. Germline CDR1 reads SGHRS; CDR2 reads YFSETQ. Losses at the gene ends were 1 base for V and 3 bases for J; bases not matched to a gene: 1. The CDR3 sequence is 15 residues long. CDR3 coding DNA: TGCGCCAGCAGCTTGCCTAGCGGGGGGACAGATACGCAGTATTTT. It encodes CASSLPSGGTDTQYF. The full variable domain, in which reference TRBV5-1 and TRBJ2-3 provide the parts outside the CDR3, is KAGVTQTPRYLIKTRGQQVTLSCSPISGHRSVSWYQQTPGQGLQFLFEYFSETQRNKGNFPGRFSGRQFSNSRSEMNVSTLELGDSALYLCASSLPSGGTDTQYFGPGTRLTVL.

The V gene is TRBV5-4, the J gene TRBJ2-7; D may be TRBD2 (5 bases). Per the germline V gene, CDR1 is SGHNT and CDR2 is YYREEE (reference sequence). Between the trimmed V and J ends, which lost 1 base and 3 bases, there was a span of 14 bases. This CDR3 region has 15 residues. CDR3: CASSLSRSGSYEQYF. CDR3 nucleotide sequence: TGTGCCAGCAGCTTGTCCCGCTCTGGGAGCTACGAGCAGTACTTC.

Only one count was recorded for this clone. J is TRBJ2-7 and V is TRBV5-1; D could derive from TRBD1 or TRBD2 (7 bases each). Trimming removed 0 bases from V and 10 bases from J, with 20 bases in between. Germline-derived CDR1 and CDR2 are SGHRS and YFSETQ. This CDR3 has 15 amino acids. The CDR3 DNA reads TGCGCCAGCAGCTTGGCCGTGGGAGGGGGCGCTGGCCAGTACTTC. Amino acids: CASSLAVGGGAGQYF.

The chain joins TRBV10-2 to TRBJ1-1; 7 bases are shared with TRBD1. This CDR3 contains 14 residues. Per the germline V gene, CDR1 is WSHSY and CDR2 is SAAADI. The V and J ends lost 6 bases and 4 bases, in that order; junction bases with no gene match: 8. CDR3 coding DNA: TGCGCCAGCAGACAAGAGACAGGGTTCACTGAAGCTTTCTTT. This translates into CASRQETGFTEAFF.

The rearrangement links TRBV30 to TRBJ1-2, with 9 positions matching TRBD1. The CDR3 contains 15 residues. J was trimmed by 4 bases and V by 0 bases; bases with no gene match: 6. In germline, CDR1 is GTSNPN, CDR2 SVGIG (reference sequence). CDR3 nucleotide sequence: TGTGCCTGGAGTGTACCCGGGACAGGGACCTATGGCTACACCTTC. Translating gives CAWSVPGTGTYGYTF.

CDR3 nucleotide sequence: TGTGCCAGCGGGGGAGGGGAGGGCACTGAAGCTTTCTTT. It encodes CASGGGEGTEAFF. V is TRBV27 and J is TRBJ1-1; TRBD1 might be the D (5 bases). Per germline, CDR1 MNHEY and CDR2 SMNVEV (reference sequence). The CDR3 extends over 13 amino acids. Trimming removed 8 bases from V and 4 bases from J, with 14 bases in between.

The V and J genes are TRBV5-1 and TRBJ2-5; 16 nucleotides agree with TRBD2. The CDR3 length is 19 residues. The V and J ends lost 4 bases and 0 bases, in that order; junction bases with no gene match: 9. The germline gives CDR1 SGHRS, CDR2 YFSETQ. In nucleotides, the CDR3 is TGCGCCAGCAGCAAGGGACTAGCGGGGGGGATCATCTACCAAGAGACCCAGTACTTC. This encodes CASSKGLAGGIIYQETQYF.

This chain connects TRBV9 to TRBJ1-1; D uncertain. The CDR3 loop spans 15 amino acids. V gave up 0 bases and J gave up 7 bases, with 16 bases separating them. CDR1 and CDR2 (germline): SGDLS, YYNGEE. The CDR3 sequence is CASSVGRLGFNEAFF. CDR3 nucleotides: TGTGCCAGCAGCGTAGGTCGGTTGGGGTTTAATGAAGCTTTCTTT.

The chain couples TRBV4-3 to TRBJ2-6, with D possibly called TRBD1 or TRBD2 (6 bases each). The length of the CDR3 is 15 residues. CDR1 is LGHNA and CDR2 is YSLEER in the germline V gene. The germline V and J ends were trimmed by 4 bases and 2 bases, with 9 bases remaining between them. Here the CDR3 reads CASSRGAPGANVLTF. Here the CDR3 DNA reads TGCGCCAGCAGCCGGGGGGCGCCTGGGGCCAACGTCCTGACTTTC.

CDR3 DNA sequence: TGTGCCAGCAGTACCGTTGACGGGAATCAGCCCCAGCATTTT. The encoded protein is CASSTVDGNQPQHF. The V gene is TRBV6-2 or TRBV6-3, the J gene TRBJ1-5; D unclear. In germline, CDR1 is MNHEY, CDR2 SVGEGT. This CDR3 is 14 amino acids long. Trimming pared 5 bases from V and 4 bases from J, leaving 12 bases between.

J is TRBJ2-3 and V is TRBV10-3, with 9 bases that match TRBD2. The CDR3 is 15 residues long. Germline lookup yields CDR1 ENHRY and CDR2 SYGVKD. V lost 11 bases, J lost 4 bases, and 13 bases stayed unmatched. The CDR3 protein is CALSQEAGGADTQYF. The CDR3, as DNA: TGTGCCCTCTCCCAGGAGGCGGGGGGGGCAGATACGCAGTATTTT.

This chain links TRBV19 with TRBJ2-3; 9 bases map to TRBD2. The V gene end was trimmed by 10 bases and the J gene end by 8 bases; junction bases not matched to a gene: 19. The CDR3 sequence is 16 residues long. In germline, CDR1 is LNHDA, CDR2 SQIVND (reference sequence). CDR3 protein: CATTEGASGALGTQYF. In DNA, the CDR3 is TGTGCCACTACCGAAGGAGCTAGCGGGGCCCTGGGTACGCAGTATTTT.

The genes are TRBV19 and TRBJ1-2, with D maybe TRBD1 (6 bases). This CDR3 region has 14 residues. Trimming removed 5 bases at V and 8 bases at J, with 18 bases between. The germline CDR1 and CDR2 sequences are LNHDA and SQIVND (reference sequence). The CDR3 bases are TGTGCCAGTAGTTTTGGGGGGCGCTTCAACGGCTACACCTTC. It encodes CASSFGGRFNGYTF.

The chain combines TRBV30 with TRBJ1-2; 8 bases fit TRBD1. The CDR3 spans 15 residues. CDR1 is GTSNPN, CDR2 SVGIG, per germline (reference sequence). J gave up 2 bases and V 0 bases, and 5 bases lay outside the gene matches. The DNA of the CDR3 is TGTGCCTGGAGTGTAAGGGACAGGAGAAACTATGGCTACACCTTC. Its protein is CAWSVRDRRNYGYTF.

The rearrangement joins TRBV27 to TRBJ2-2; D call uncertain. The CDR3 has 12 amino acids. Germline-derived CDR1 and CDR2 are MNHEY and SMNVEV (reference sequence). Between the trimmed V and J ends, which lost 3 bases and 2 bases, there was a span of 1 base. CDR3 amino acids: CASSFNTGELFF. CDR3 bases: TGTGCCAGCAGTTTCAACACCGGGGAGCTGTTTTTT.

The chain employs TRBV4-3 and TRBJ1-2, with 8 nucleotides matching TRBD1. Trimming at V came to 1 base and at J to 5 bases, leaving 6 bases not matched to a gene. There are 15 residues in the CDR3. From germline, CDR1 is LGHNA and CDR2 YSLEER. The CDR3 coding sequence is TGCGCCAGCAGCCAAGTCAAGGACAGGGCGTATGGCTACACCTTC. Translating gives CASSQVKDRAYGYTF.

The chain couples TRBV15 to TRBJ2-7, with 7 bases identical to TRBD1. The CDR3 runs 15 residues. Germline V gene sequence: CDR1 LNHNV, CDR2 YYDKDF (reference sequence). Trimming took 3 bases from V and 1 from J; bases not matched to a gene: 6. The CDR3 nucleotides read TGTGCCACCAGCAGGGTCCTGGACAGGTCCTACGAGCAGTACTTC. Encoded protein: CATSRVLDRSYEQYF.

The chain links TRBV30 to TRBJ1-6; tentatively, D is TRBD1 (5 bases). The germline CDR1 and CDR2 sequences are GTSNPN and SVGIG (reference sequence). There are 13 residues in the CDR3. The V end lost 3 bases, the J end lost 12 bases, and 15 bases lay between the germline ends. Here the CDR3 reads CAWSAGHNEPLHF. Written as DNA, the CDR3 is TGTGCCTGGAGCGCAGGACACAACGAACCCCTCCACTTT.

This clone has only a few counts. CDR3 residues: CASSYNSGNTIYF. The CDR3 DNA follows: TGCGCCAGCAGCTATAACTCTGGAAACACCATATATTTT. The chain combines TRBV5-1 with TRBJ1-3, with D unresolved. The V gene lost 3 bases and the J gene lost 0 bases, with 4 bases spanning the gap. Germline values: CDR1 SGHRS, CDR2 YFSETQ. The length of the CDR3 is 13 residues.

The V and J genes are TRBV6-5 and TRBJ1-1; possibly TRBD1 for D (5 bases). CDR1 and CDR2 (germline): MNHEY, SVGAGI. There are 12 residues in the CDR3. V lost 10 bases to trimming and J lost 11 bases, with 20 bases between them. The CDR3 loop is CATWGPLIWAFF. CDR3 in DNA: TGTGCCACCTGGGGACCCCTCATCTGGGCTTTCTTT.

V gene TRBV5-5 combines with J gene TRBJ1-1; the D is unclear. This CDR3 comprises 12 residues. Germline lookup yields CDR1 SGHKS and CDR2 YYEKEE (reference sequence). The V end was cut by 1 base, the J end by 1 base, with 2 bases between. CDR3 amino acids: CASSLRNTEAFF. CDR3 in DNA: TGTGCCAGCAGCTTGAGGAACACTGAAGCTTTCTTT.

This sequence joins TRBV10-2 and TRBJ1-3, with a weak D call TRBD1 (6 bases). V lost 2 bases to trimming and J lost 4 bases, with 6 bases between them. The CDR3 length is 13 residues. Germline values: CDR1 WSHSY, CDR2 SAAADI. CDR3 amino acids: CASSEDRGNTIYF. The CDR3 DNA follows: TGCGCCAGCAGTGAGGACAGGGGAAACACCATATATTTT.

The CDR3 sequence: CASSLTGDSNYGYTF. The CDR3 region has the DNA TGCGCCAGCAGCTTAACAGGGGACTCTAACTATGGCTACACCTTC. V gene TRBV5-1 combines with J gene TRBJ1-2; 7 bases are a match to TRBD1. This CDR3 has 15 amino acids. Germline CDR1 is SGHRS and CDR2 is YFSETQ. V was pared by 2 bases and J by 0 bases, with 4 bases of the junction left unmatched.

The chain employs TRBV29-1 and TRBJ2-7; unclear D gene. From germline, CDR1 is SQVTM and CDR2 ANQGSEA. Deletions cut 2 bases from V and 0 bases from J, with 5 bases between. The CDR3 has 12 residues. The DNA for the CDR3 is TGCAGCGTTGAATCAAACTCCTACGAGCAGTACTTC. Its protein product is CSVESNSYEQYF.

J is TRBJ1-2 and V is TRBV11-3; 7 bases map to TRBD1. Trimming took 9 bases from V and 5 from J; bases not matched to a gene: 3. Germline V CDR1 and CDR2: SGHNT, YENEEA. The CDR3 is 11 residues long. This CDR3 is CASGGQYGYTF. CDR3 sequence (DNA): TGTGCCAGTGGGGGACAGTATGGCTACACCTTC.

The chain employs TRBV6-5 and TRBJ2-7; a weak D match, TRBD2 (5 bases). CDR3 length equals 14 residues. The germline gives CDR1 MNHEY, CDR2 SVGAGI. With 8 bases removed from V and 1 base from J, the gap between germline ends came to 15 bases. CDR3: CASHRQPGSYEQYF. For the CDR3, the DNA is TGTGCCAGCCATAGGCAACCGGGGTCCTACGAGCAGTACTTC.

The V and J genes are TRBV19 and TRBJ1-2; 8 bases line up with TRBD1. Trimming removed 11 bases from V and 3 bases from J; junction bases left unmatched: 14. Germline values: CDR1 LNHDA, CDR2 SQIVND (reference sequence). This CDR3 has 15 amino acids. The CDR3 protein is CAGYSGSGGYYGYTF. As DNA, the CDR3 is TGTGCCGGCTACTCTGGGTCAGGGGGCTACTATGGCTACACCTTC.